This T cell receptor beta chain was profiled in a study of T cells and Merkel cell carcinoma outcomes. Regarding the study as a whole: Merkel cell carcinoma outcomes were reportedly predicted by repertoire and T-cell density.

TCRdb's copy holds only in-frame clones and misses some; the assay was immunoSEQ multiplex PCR. Among some 21,000 clones listed, over 70% were seen once. The CDR3 runs to 13 residues. Trimming took off 2 bases at V and 1 base at J, with 5 bases between the two ends. Per the germline V gene, CDR1 is SGHTS and CDR2 is YDEGEE. About this clone: Its antigen remains unidentified.

This rearrangement joins TRBV5-8 to TRBJ2-3; D not certain. The sequence was obtained from a human donor with Merkel cell carcinoma. Sequencing used tumor tissue from Merkel cell carcinoma. CDR3 sequence: CASSFPGTDTQYF. DNA for the CDR3: TGTGCCAGCAGCTTCCCCGGCACAGATACGCAGTATTTT.